Sequencing of this T cell receptor (beta chain) was carried out in a study of shared clonotypes between healthy human individuals. Study-wide points: Some clonotypes were shared by all four sorted-subset donors, while others were not shared. The non-shared ones had lower generation probabilities than the shared ones. Researchers found naive subsets generally carried larger estimated richness than memory subsets.

The repertoire was sequenced with immunoSEQ multiplex PCR; TCRdb's copy has only in-frame clones and lacks some. The repertoire has some 2,100,000 clones, just over 90% of them found once; the top ten carry approximately 1.7%. A remark on this clone: The antigen is not known.

CD8 cells regarded as naive lacked CD45RO, were positively chosen for CCR7, and omitted terminally differentiated effector memory CD45RA+ cells. The donors were all Caucasian adults (living in Nashville, Tennessee). The receptor comes from a man aged 18 to 30 in good health. Some clones in this sample may be carry-over from other donors' samples. Sequenced input: naive CD8+ T cells from PBMCs.

The CDR3 region has the DNA TGCGCCAGCAGCCAACGAGGAGTCCGCGGGGACACCATATATTTT. This sequence encodes CASSQRGVRGDTIYF. The chain carries TRBV4-1 and TRBJ1-3; D gene uncertain. This CDR3 has 15 amino acids. Trimming pared 2 bases from V and 8 bases from J, leaving 16 bases between. The germline V gene encodes CDR1 MGHRA and CDR2 YSYEKL.